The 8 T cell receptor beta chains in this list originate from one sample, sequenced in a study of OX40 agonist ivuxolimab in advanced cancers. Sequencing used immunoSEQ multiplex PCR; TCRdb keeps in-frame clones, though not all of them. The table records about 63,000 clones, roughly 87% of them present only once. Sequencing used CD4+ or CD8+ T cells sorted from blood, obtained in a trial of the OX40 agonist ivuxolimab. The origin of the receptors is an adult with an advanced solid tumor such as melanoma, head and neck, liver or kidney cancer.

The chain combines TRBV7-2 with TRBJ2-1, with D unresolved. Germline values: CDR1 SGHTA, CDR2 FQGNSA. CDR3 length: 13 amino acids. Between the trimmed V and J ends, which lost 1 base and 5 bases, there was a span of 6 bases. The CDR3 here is CASSLVPHNEQFF. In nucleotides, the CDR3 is TGTGCCAGCAGCTTAGTCCCACACAATGAGCAGTTCTTC.

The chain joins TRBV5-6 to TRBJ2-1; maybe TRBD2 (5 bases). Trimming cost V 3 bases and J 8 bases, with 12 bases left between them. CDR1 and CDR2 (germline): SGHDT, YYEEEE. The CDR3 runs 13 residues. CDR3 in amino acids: CASSSSPGDEQFF. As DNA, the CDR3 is TGTGCCAGCAGCTCAAGTCCCGGGGATGAGCAGTTCTTC.

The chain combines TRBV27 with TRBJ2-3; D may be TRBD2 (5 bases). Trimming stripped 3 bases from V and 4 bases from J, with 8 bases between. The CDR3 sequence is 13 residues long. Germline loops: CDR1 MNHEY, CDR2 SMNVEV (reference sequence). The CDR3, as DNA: TGTGCCAGCAGTTTGGACTTATCAGATACGCAGTATTTT. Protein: CASSLDLSDTQYF.

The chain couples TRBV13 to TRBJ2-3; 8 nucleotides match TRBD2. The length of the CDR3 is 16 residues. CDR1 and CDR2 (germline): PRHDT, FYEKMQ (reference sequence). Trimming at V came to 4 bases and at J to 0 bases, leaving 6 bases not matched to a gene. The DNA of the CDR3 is TGTGCCAGCAGCTCTCGCGGGAGGACTAGCACAGATACGCAGTATTTT. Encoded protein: CASSSRGRTSTDTQYF.

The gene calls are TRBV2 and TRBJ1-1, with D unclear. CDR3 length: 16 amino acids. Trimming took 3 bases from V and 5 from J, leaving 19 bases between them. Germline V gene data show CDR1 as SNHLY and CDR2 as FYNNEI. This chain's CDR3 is CASSERGHPVGTEAFF. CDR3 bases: TGTGCCAGCAGTGAGAGAGGGCACCCAGTGGGGACTGAAGCTTTCTTT. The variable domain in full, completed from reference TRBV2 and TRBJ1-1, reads EPEVTQTPSHQVTQMGQEVILRCVPISNHLYFYWYRQILGQKVEFLVSFYNNEISEKSEIFDDQFSVERPDGSNFTLKIRSTKLEDSAMYFCASSERGHPVGTEAFFGQGTRLTVV.

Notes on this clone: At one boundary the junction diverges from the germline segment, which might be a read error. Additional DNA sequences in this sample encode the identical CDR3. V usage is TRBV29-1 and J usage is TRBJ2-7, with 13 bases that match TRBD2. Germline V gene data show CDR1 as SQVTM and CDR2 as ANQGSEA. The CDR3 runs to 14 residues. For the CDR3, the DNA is TGCAGCGTGGAAGGACTAGCGGGAGTACCCGAGCAGTACTTC. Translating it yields CSVEGLAGVPEQYF.

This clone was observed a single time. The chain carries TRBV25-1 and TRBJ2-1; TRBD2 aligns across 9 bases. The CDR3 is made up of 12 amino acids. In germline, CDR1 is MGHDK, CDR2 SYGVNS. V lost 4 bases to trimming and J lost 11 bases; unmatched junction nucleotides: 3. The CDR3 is CASSGGTSQQFF. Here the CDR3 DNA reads TGTGCCAGCAGTGGGGGGACTAGCCAGCAGTTCTTC.

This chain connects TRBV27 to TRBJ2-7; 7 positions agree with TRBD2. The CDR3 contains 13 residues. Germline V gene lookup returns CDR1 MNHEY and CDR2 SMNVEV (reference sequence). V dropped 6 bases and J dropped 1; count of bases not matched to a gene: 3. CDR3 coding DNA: TGTGCCAGCAGGCCGGGACTATCCTACGAGCAGTACTTC. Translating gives CASRPGLSYEQYF.